These T cell receptor beta chains were read from a single sample in a study of T cell changes during pregnancy in multiple sclerosis. TCRdb's table, derived via immunoSEQ multiplex PCR, lists solely in-frame clones and lacks some. The repertoire holds 50,000 or so clones, with about nine tenths as singletons. The sequencing used CD4+ T cells from peripheral blood mononuclear cells, collected after pregnancy. These receptors all stem from a female donor with multiple sclerosis, enrolled in a pregnancy study. CDR3s include the opening cysteine and the closing phenylalanine or tryptophan. Fields, in order: D gene, J gene, V gene, CDR3 protein. The D gene is left open where the match is weak.

>TRBD2|TRBJ2-1|TRBV5-5
CASRRTSGGYNEQFF
>.|TRBJ2-5|TRBV5-8
CASSGGAFPETQYF
>.|TRBJ2-1|TRBV27
CASKRSYNEQFF
>.|TRBJ1-5|TRBV6-1
CASEQGQPQHF
>TRBD2|TRBJ2-1|TRBV11-3
CASSLDLSGILNEQFF
>TRBD2|TRBJ2-7|TRBV7-2
CASSLFQTSPKMGHYEQYF
>TRBD2|TRBJ2-1|TRBV4-3
CASSQGSLAGWEQFF
>.|TRBJ1-1|TRBV2
CASRVPGPNTEAFF
>.|TRBJ2-1|TRBV30
CAWSPAGLTSYNEQFF
>.|TRBJ2-7|TRBV11-3
CASSLGTMNEQYF
>TRBD2|TRBJ2-1|TRBV9
CASSYASGANNEQFF
>.|TRBJ1-2|TRBV6-1
CASSEAAVNYGYTF
>.|.|TRBV27
CASSIPRGTGAYEQYF
>.|TRBJ1-3|TRBV6-5
CASSQPAGPGNTIYF
>.|TRBJ1-2|TRBV27
CASSPINSPSVYTF
>TRBD1|TRBJ2-2|TRBV7-2
CASSLAIAGGTGELFF
>TRBD1|TRBJ2-7|TRBV29-1
CSVTSRQQGIAYEQYF
>TRBD1|TRBJ2-7|TRBV6-1
CASSVQGDYEQYF
>TRBD2|TRBJ2-3|TRBV9
CASSAGLAGGRDTQYF
>.|TRBJ1-3|TRBV11-3
CASSKQSGLNSGNTIYF